This TCR beta chain was retrieved from a study of OX40 agonist ivuxolimab in advanced cancers. The wider study: Under the entry rules, prior anti-PD-1, anti-PD-L1 or anti-CTLA-4 therapy was allowed, and about 40% had some. Findings of the study overall: Compared with CD4+, CD8+ T cells on average had more expanded clones. The specificity for antigen of the expanded peripheral T cells was not determined. Some of the lowest clonal expansion was seen in partial responders at 0.1-3.0 mg/kg.

Trimming removed 0 bases from V and 1 base from J, with 11 bases in between. This CDR3 is built from 16 residues. The germline V gene encodes CDR1 SGDLS and CDR2 YYNGEE. As to this clone: Its cognate antigen is unknown.

Assay: immunoSEQ multiplex PCR; the TCRdb copy retains only in-frame clones and omits some. This sample has around 31,000 clones; approximately 91% occur once, and the top ten carry about 54%. The sequenced sample was CD4+ or CD8+ T cells sorted from blood, obtained in a trial of the OX40 agonist ivuxolimab. The genes are TRBV9 and TRBJ2-1, with D hard to call. The TCR was taken from an adult with an advanced solid tumor such as melanoma, head and neck, liver or kidney cancer. Here the CDR3 reads CASSVDGLPSYNEQFF. Here the CDR3 DNA reads TGTGCCAGCAGCGTAGATGGGTTGCCGTCCTACAATGAGCAGTTCTTC.